The 28 T cell receptor beta chains below come from one sample, sequenced in a study of blood T cell repertoires in COVID-19. Generated by immunoSEQ multiplex PCR, the TCRdb table keeps only in-frame clones and is missing some. The data hold approximately 150,000 clones, with about 91% observed a single time. The sequenced sample was peripheral blood. Every receptor here comes from a human donor in a cohort sampled during active COVID-19.

The V call is TRBV6-5, the J call TRBJ1-5; the D gene is possibly TRBD1 (6 bases). The CDR3 has 15 amino acids. V dropped 7 bases and J dropped 1 base, with 14 bases sitting between them. Germline V CDR1 and CDR2: MNHEY, SVGAGI. The CDR3 DNA reads TGTGCCAGCACGACCGGACAGCCAAGCAATCAGCCCCAGCATTTT. This translates into CASTTGQPSNQPQHF.

The gene calls are TRBV9 and TRBJ2-1, with D tentatively TRBD2 (5 bases). Germline values: CDR1 SGDLS, CDR2 YYNGEE. CDR3 length: 13 residues. Trimming left V 0 bases short and J 7 bases short, with 8 bases between. The CDR3 nucleotides read TGTGCCAGCAGCGTAGATTCGGGGAATGAGCAGTTCTTC. As protein: CASSVDSGNEQFF.

This rearrangement joins TRBV20-1 to TRBJ2-1, with D possibly TRBD2 on 5 matching bases. V lost 3 bases and J lost 10, with 13 bases in between. Germline loops: CDR1 DFQATT, CDR2 SNEGSKA (reference sequence). The CDR3 spans 12 residues. The CDR3 DNA sequence: TGCAGTGCTAGTTCGGGGTCCGGGGAGCAGTTCTTC. Protein: CSASSGSGEQFF.

This clone came up once. This chain uses TRBV5-8 with TRBJ1-5; D not certain. The CDR3 length is 16 residues. V lost 4 bases to trimming and J lost 3 bases, with 17 bases between them. Germline V gives CDR1 SGHTS, CDR2 YDEGEE. The DNA of the CDR3 is TGTGCCAGCAGCCCCCGGGTCGAAAGCAACAATCAGCCCCAGCATTTT. This encodes CASSPRVESNNQPQHF.

This chain uses TRBV4-3 with TRBJ1-1, with D possibly being TRBD1 (6 bases). The CDR3 has 14 amino acids. CDR1 is LGHNA, CDR2 YSLEER, per germline. Deletions cut 4 bases from V and 1 base from J, with 10 bases between. The CDR3 coding sequence is TGCGCCAGCAGCCCCGGACAGACGAACACTGAAGCTTTCTTT. It yields the protein CASSPGQTNTEAFF.

V usage is TRBV7-8 and J usage is TRBJ2-2; tentative D call: TRBD2 (5 bases). V lost 4 bases to trimming and J lost 0 bases, with 9 bases between them. The CDR3 totals 15 residues. Germline CDR1 and CDR2: SGHVS and FQNEAQ. In DNA, the CDR3 is TGTGCCAGCAGCTCGGACGGGGCGAACACCGGGGAGCTGTTTTTT. Amino acid sequence: CASSSDGANTGELFF.

This clone was seen more than once but under ten times. This sample includes further DNA sequences coding for the same CDR3. The V gene is TRBV5-1, the J gene TRBJ1-6; 9 positions match TRBD1. This CDR3 contains 15 residues. Germline V gene lookup returns CDR1 SGHRS and CDR2 YFSETQ. Unmatched junction bases numbered 9, after V lost 4 bases and J lost 10 bases. The CDR3 loop reads CASSLKGQGSSPLHF. The DNA of the CDR3 is TGCGCCAGCAGCCTAAAGGGACAGGGAAGCTCACCCCTCCACTTT.

A single count supports this clone. The CDR3 region has the DNA TGTGCCAGCTCACCAGGGGACAGCGAGCAGTACTTC. Protein: CASSPGDSEQYF. V usage is TRBV18 and J usage is TRBJ2-7; 7 bases match TRBD1. CDR1 KGHSH and CDR2 LQKENI come from the germline V gene. CDR3 size: 12 residues. With 2 bases clipped from V and 6 bases from J, the junction kept 1 base outside the gene matches.

The chain links TRBV18 to TRBJ2-1; D not resolved. Trimming stripped 1 base from V and 0 bases from J, with 10 bases between. The CDR3 is made up of 16 amino acids. Per germline, CDR1 KGHSH and CDR2 LQKENI. Here the CDR3 reads CASSPRTESSYNEQFF. DNA for the CDR3: TGTGCCAGCTCACCACGAACAGAGAGCTCCTACAATGAGCAGTTCTTC.

J is TRBJ2-5 and V is TRBV6-5, with 8 bases lining up with TRBD2. This CDR3 region has 15 residues. The trim removed 3 bases at V and 8 bases at J, leaving 11 bases unmatched. CDR1 MNHEY and CDR2 SVGAGI come from the germline V gene. Written as DNA, the CDR3 is TGTGCCAGCAGTTATTCGGGGCTAGCGGGCCGTACCCAGTACTTC. Translating it yields CASSYSGLAGRTQYF.

The chain is built from TRBV9 and TRBJ2-3; 9 nucleotides line up with TRBD2. Trimming took 0 bases from V and 5 from J; bases not matched to a gene: 4. Germline V gene lookup returns CDR1 SGDLS and CDR2 YYNGEE. The CDR3 loop spans 15 amino acids. CDR3 region: CASSVGGLAGDTQYF. DNA of the CDR3: TGTGCCAGCAGCGTAGGGGGACTAGCTGGAGATACGCAGTATTTT.

V usage is TRBV6-6 and J usage is TRBJ2-7, with D maybe TRBD2 (6 bases). Trimming cost V 0 bases and J 6 bases, with 18 bases left between them. The CDR3 runs 16 residues. The germline gives CDR1 MNHNY, CDR2 SVGAGI (reference sequence). The CDR3 is CASSYSLGGEALEQYF. CDR3 DNA: TGTGCCAGCAGTTACTCGTTAGGAGGGGAAGCCCTCGAGCAGTACTTC.

This chain uses TRBV9 with TRBJ1-4, with 7 positions matching TRBD1. This CDR3 comprises 15 residues. V lost 3 bases, J lost 6 bases, and 8 bases stayed unmatched. Germline V gene data show CDR1 as SGDLS and CDR2 as YYNGEE. The CDR3 nucleotides read TGTGCCAGCAGCGGACGACAGGGACGGTATGAAAAACTGTTTTTT. It translates to CASSGRQGRYEKLFF.

This clone has just a few counts. Other nucleotide sequences in the sample specify the same CDR3. J is TRBJ2-3 and V is TRBV29-1, with a tentative D call TRBD1 (6 bases). Trimming pared 3 bases from V and 3 bases from J, leaving 13 bases between. Germline values: CDR1 SQVTM, CDR2 ANQGSEA. The CDR3 extends over 14 amino acids. The CDR3: CSVDRPQGTDTQYF. The CDR3 coding sequence is TGCAGCGTTGATAGGCCCCAGGGGACAGATACGCAGTATTTT.

The chain uses TRBV12-3 or TRBV12-4 and TRBJ2-7, with D unclear. The CDR3 length is 12 residues. The V and J ends lost 4 bases and 3 bases respectively, with 7 bases between them. The CDR3 nucleotides read TGTGCCAGCAGTTCGTCAGTCTACGAGCAGTACTTC. The encoded protein is CASSSSVYEQYF.

The gene calls are TRBV4-3 and TRBJ2-1, with 7 bases fitting TRBD1. V gave up 0 bases and J gave up 4 bases; unmatched junction bases: 3. Germline-derived CDR1 and CDR2 are LGHNA and YSLEER. The CDR3 runs to 15 residues. CDR3 region: CASSQDGRGYNEQFF. CDR3 nucleotides: TGCGCCAGCAGCCAAGATGGCAGGGGGTACAATGAGCAGTTCTTC.

The chain joins TRBV5-1 to TRBJ2-5; 12 bases are shared with TRBD1. The CDR3 has 16 residues. Per the germline V gene, CDR1 is SGHRS and CDR2 is YFSETQ. J lost 3 bases, V lost 4 bases, and 7 bases had no gene match. CDR3 amino acids: CASSLGGTGGEETQYF. CDR3 sequence (DNA): TGCGCCAGCAGCCTGGGCGGGACAGGGGGCGAAGAGACCCAGTACTTC.

V usage is TRBV6-5 and J usage is TRBJ2-7; 7 bases fit TRBD1. The CDR3 spans 13 residues. V lost 6 bases and J lost 3; bases outside the gene matches: 5. Germline lookup yields CDR1 MNHEY and CDR2 SVGAGI. CDR3: CASRVPGGYEQYF. Written as DNA, the CDR3 is TGTGCCAGCAGGGTTCCAGGGGGCTACGAGCAGTACTTC.

This sequence joins TRBV29-1 and TRBJ2-3; 12 bases are a match to TRBD2. Trimming at V came to 3 bases and at J to 0 bases, leaving 4 bases not matched to a gene. Per germline, CDR1 SQVTM and CDR2 ANQGSEA. The CDR3 loop spans 16 amino acids. Here the CDR3 DNA reads TGCAGCGTTGATGGACTAGCGGGGATAAGCACAGATACGCAGTATTTT. Translation: CSVDGLAGISTDTQYF.

This chain links TRBV5-1 with TRBJ1-4; 9 bases match TRBD1. The CDR3 is 14 amino acids. Germline V lookup: CDR1 SGHRS, CDR2 YFSETQ. Unmatched junction bases numbered 8, after V lost 5 bases and J lost 9 bases. The CDR3 here is CASREDRGLKKLFF. CDR3 sequence (DNA): TGCGCCAGCAGGGAGGACAGGGGATTGAAAAAACTGTTTTTT.

The genes are TRBV19 and TRBJ1-5; the match to TRBD1 covers 9 bases. The germline V gene encodes CDR1 LNHDA and CDR2 SQIVND (reference sequence). The V gene end was trimmed by 3 bases and the J gene end by 5 bases; junction bases not matched to a gene: 5. This CDR3 spans 15 amino acids. CDR3 bases: TGTGCCAGTAGTATGGGGACAGGGAGGCATCAGCCCCAGCATTTT. This encodes CASSMGTGRHQPQHF.

This clone was counted once. V usage is TRBV2 and J usage is TRBJ1-2; no clear D. The CDR3 contains 12 residues. Germline V lookup: CDR1 SNHLY, CDR2 FYNNEI. V was cut by 5 bases and J by 4 bases, with 8 bases left in between. Here the CDR3 reads CASSPLFYGYTF. CDR3 DNA: TGTGCCAGCAGTCCCCTCTTCTATGGCTACACCTTC.

The chain combines TRBV27 with TRBJ1-6; 12 bases map to TRBD1. V shed 5 bases, J shed 0 bases, and the junction held 14 bases outside the gene matches. The CDR3 length is 21 residues. The germline V gene has CDR1 MNHEY and CDR2 SMNVEV (reference sequence). The CDR3 here is CASSPPRGTGGPSSYNSPLHF. CDR3 DNA: TGTGCCAGCAGTCCCCCACGGGGGACAGGGGGCCCGAGCTCCTATAATTCACCCCTCCACTTT.

The chain uses TRBV27 and TRBJ1-1, with unresolved D. Trimming pared 5 bases from V and 6 bases from J, leaving 19 bases between. The length of the CDR3 is 15 residues. Germline lookup yields CDR1 MNHEY and CDR2 SMNVEV (reference sequence). CDR3 in amino acids: CASSRPGREGPEAFF. The CDR3 DNA follows: TGTGCCAGCAGTCGCCCCGGACGGGAGGGCCCTGAAGCTTTCTTT.

The chain links TRBV2 to TRBJ2-3, with D possibly TRBD2 on 5 matching bases. This CDR3 is built from 16 residues. V was shortened by 3 bases and J by 1 base, with 14 bases between the two germline ends. Per the germline V gene, CDR1 is SNHLY and CDR2 is FYNNEI. In DNA, the CDR3 is TGTGCCAGCAGTGACCGCCTAGCAGGAGGCACAGATACGCAGTATTTT. Protein: CASSDRLAGGTDTQYF.

The genes are TRBV5-1 and TRBJ2-5; no clear D gene. Germline assignment: CDR1 SGHRS and CDR2 YFSETQ. Trimming removed 0 bases from V and 3 bases from J, with 9 bases in between. The CDR3 is made up of 14 amino acids. CDR3 sequence: CASSLGIREETQYF. For the CDR3, the DNA is TGCGCCAGCAGCTTGGGCATCCGCGAAGAGACCCAGTACTTC.

The chain employs TRBV5-1 and TRBJ2-5, with 7 bases lining up with TRBD1. Per the germline V gene, CDR1 is SGHRS and CDR2 is YFSETQ. Losses at the gene ends were 2 bases for V and 5 bases for J; bases not matched to a gene: 21. This CDR3 is built from 19 residues. In nucleotides, the CDR3 is TGCGCCAGCAGCTTTCCCCTCTCCTACAGGGGAGAATTTCTTGAGACCCAGTACTTC. This sequence encodes CASSFPLSYRGEFLETQYF.

The chain links TRBV23-1 to TRBJ2-3, with D perhaps matching TRBD1 (6 bases). TRBV23-1 is known as an ORF, though its function is uncertain. Trimming stripped 1 base from V and 4 bases from J, with 6 bases between. This CDR3 is 13 amino acids long. The CDR3 nucleotides read TGCGCCAGCAGTCAATGGACAGCAGATACGCAGTATTTT. It specifies CASSQWTADTQYF.